One sample yielded the 16 T cell receptor beta chains listed below, sequenced in a study of T cell clonotyping in hematopoietic cell transplantation (dated by TCRdb to the early 2020s). This specimen's time point label, per the study, means: recipient sample about 28 days before transplant, after cytoreduction. The receptor library was made with the immunoSEQ multiplex PCR assay. The table was pulled from immuneACCESS by TCRdb, which kept in-frame rearrangements only. Such tables lose some clones; where checked, under half of the loss comes from unresolved V genes, and the rest has no known cause. The sample data list 35,000 to 45,000 clones, and 85% to 95% of these were observed just once. The ten most abundant clones make up about 1.5% of the sample. The sample here was peripheral blood mononuclear cells, taken before stem cell transplant. The source of these receptors is a man aged 40-55 years with chronic myeloid leukemia. Some clones in this sample may be carry-over from other donors' samples.

The chain links TRBV6-5 to TRBJ2-5; 9 nucleotides match TRBD1. This CDR3 comprises 15 residues. CDR1 and CDR2 (germline): MNHEY, SVGAGI. With 5 bases clipped from V and 7 bases from J, the junction kept 11 bases outside the gene matches. In nucleotides, the CDR3 is TGTGCCAGCAGTCGAGGGACAGGGATGGGTGCGACCCAGTACTTC. Protein product: CASSRGTGMGATQYF.

This sequence joins TRBV28 and TRBJ1-5, with 7 bases aligning to TRBD1. Looked up from germline, CDR1 is MDHEN and CDR2 is SYDVKM. The CDR3 is made up of 17 amino acids. V was clipped by 6 bases and J by 4 bases; unmatched bases: 15. CDR3 in DNA: TGTGCCAGCAGCGGAGGGGACAGCTCATTCCAGAATCAGCCCCAGCATTTT. It codes for CASSGGDSSFQNQPQHF.

The chain couples TRBV18 to TRBJ1-1, with 8 nucleotides matching TRBD1. CDR3 length: 15 residues. Germline loops: CDR1 KGHSH, CDR2 LQKENI. V lost 3 bases and J lost 0; bases outside the gene matches: 3. The CDR3 sequence: CASSPRTGLNTEAFF. The CDR3 bases are TGTGCCAGCTCACCCCGGACAGGGCTGAACACTGAAGCTTTCTTT.

The V call is TRBV5-1, the J call TRBJ1-4; D remains unclear. V was trimmed by 4 bases and J by 2 bases, leaving 6 bases between them. The CDR3 length is 13 residues. Germline V gene data show CDR1 as SGHRS and CDR2 as YFSETQ. As DNA, the CDR3 is TGCGCCAGCAGCCCCTGGACTAATGAAAAACTGTTTTTT. As protein: CASSPWTNEKLFF.

The V call is TRBV27, the J call TRBJ1-3; D is possibly TRBD1 (5 bases). Trimming cost V 2 bases and J 1 base, with 15 bases left between them. The germline V gene encodes CDR1 MNHEY and CDR2 SMNVEV (reference sequence). The CDR3 covers 17 residues. CDR3: CASSLRAGYFSGNTIYF. CDR3 nucleotide sequence: TGTGCCAGCAGTTTACGGGCAGGGTATTTTTCTGGAAACACCATATATTTT.

This chain joins TRBV11-2 and TRBJ2-1, with 12 bases identical to TRBD2. J was trimmed by 2 bases and V by 6 bases; bases with no gene match: 5. The CDR3 is 16 residues long. The germline gives CDR1 SGHAT, CDR2 FQNNGV. In DNA form, the CDR3 reads TGTGCCAGCAGTCCACTAGCGGGGGGCCCCTACAATGAGCAGTTCTTC. It translates to CASSPLAGGPYNEQFF.

The chain employs TRBV9 and TRBJ2-7, with 9 bases lining up with TRBD2. CDR1 is SGDLS, CDR2 YYNGEE, per germline. The CDR3 has 14 residues. Trimming at V came to 3 bases and at J to 3 bases, leaving 4 bases not matched to a gene. The CDR3 is CASSGASGDYEQYF. The CDR3 nucleotides read TGTGCCAGCAGCGGCGCTAGCGGGGACTACGAGCAGTACTTC.

The V gene is TRBV4-3, the J gene TRBJ1-3, with a tentative D call TRBD1 (6 bases). The CDR3 runs 15 residues. Germline loops: CDR1 LGHNA, CDR2 YSLEER. V was shortened by 3 bases and J by 0 bases, with 9 bases between the two germline ends. The CDR3 loop is CASSHLDSSGNTIYF. CDR3 DNA: TGCGCCAGCAGCCACTTGGACAGCTCTGGAAACACCATATATTTT.

This chain connects TRBV2 to TRBJ2-5; D is possibly TRBD1 or TRBD2 (5 bases each). The CDR3 totals 13 residues. Trimming left V 5 bases short and J 5 bases short, with 12 bases between. The germline V gene encodes CDR1 SNHLY and CDR2 FYNNEI. Here the CDR3 DNA reads TGTGCCAGCAGTCGTACGGGGCTGGAGACCCAGTACTTC. It yields the protein CASSRTGLETQYF.

The chain employs TRBV6-1 and TRBJ2-1; 9 positions match TRBD2. Trimming at V came to 5 bases and at J to 9 bases, leaving 11 bases not matched to a gene. This CDR3 is 15 amino acids long. The germline V gene encodes CDR1 MNHNS and CDR2 SASEGT. Here the CDR3 DNA reads TGTGCCAGCAGTCTGGGGGCGGGGGGGGTAATTGAGCAGTTCTTC. Encoded protein: CASSLGAGGVIEQFF.

The chain joins TRBV7-2 to TRBJ1-2; 7 bases match TRBD1. J was trimmed by 1 base and V by 3 bases; bases with no gene match: 2. This CDR3 contains 14 residues. The germline V gene encodes CDR1 SGHTA and CDR2 FQGNSA. The CDR3 DNA follows: TGTGCCAGCAGCTTGGCAGGGGGTAACTATGGCTACACCTTC. The encoded protein is CASSLAGGNYGYTF. Variable domain in full (rest from reference TRBV7-2 and TRBJ1-2): GAGVSQSPSNKVTEKGKDVELRCDPISGHTALYWYRQSLGQGLEFLIYFQGNSAPDKSGLPSDRFSAERTGGSVSTLTIQRTQQEDSAVYLCASSLAGGNYGYTFGSGTRLTVV.

The chain joins TRBV9 to TRBJ1-1; unclear D gene. Germline lookup yields CDR1 SGDLS and CDR2 YYNGEE. V was pared by 1 base and J by 4 bases, with 8 bases between. The CDR3 covers 13 residues. The CDR3 DNA sequence: TGTGCCAGCAGCGTAACGATAAGCACTGAAGCTTTCTTT. Translating it yields CASSVTISTEAFF. Variable domain in full (rest from reference TRBV9 and TRBJ1-1): DSGVTQTPKHLITATGQRVTLRCSPRSGDLSVYWYQQSLDQGLQFLIQYYNGEERAKGNILERFSAQQFPDLHSELNLSSLELGDSALYFCASSVTISTEAFFGQGTRLTVV.

The V gene is TRBV7-2, the J gene TRBJ2-7; 7 bases are shared with TRBD2. V lost 1 base to trimming and J lost 6 bases; unmatched junction nucleotides: 6. There are 14 residues in the CDR3. Germline CDR1 is SGHTA and CDR2 is FQGNSA. CDR3 nucleotide sequence: TGTGCCAGCAGCTTAGGCGGGGGAACCGCCGAGCAGTACTTC. This encodes CASSLGGGTAEQYF.

The CDR3 here is CAWSKTGYNSPLHF. The CDR3 coding sequence is TGTGCCTGGAGTAAGACAGGGTATAATTCACCCCTCCACTTT. V gene TRBV30 combines with J gene TRBJ1-6; TRBD1 matches at 7 bases. Germline V gives CDR1 GTSNPN, CDR2 SVGIG (reference sequence). This CDR3 is built from 14 residues. V lost 2 bases and J lost 4; bases outside the gene matches: 2.

This clone was observed once. The chain uses TRBV28 and TRBJ1-6, with TRBD1 as a possible D gene (5 bases). The CDR3 is 18 amino acids. The V gene's germline CDR1 is MDHEN and CDR2 SYDVKM. The V and J ends lost 5 bases and 10 bases respectively, with 27 bases between them. CDR3 sequence (DNA): TGTGCCAGCAGTGCCCCCCGGGGCGAAACCCATTTCGGATCACCCCTCCACTTT. Translating it yields CASSAPRGETHFGSPLHF.

The chain combines TRBV27 with TRBJ2-7, with TRBD1 identical over 9 bases. V lost 6 bases, J lost 2 bases, and 8 bases stayed unmatched. Germline V CDR1 and CDR2: MNHEY, SMNVEV (reference sequence). This CDR3 contains 15 residues. The CDR3 loop is CASRGAGQGPYEQYF. In DNA, the CDR3 is TGTGCCAGCAGGGGAGCGGGACAGGGACCCTACGAGCAGTACTTC.